The entry that follows covers one TCR beta chain sequence. Antigen unknown. This record comes from a study of long-term antiretroviral therapy in people with HIV. Across the study: Some samples came about a decade before the 2015 immediate-ART recommendation, and these were the earliest.

Losses at the gene ends were 5 bases for V and 5 bases for J; bases not matched to a gene: 5. The CDR3 is made up of 16 amino acids. The germline V gene encodes CDR1 SEHNR and CDR2 FQNEAQ (reference sequence). Runs used v3.0 of the immunoSEQ assay and were done at survey level. Profiled with immunoSEQ multiplex PCR; TCRdb holds only in-frame clones, not every one. The sample includes about 20,000 clones, about 87% of them seen just once. General study findings and limits: Across all time points, the repertoire was dominated by clones that expanded before ART.

The rearrangement uses TRBV7-9 and TRBJ2-1; 14 positions agree with TRBD2. This receptor was identified in a woman aged 50 to 60 with HIV. Source: unsorted PBMCs, taken approximately 2.6 years after starting antiretroviral therapy. The CDR3 DNA reads as TGTGCCAGCAGCGCCCCGACTAGCGGGAGGGACAATGAGCAGTTCTTC. Translation gives CASSAPTSGRDNEQFF.